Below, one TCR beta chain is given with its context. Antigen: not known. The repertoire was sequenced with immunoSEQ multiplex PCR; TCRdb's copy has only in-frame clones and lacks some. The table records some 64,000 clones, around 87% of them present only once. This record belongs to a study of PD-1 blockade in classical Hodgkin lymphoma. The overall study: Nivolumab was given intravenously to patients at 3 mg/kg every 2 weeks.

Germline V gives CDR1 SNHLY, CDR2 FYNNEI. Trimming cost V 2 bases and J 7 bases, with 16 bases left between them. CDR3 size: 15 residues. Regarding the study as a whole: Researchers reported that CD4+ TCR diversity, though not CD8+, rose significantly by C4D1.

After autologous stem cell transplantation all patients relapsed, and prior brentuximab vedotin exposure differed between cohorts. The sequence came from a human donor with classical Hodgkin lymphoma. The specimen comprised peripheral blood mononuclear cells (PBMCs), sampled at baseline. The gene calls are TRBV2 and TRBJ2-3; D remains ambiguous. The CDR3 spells CASSERLAEKNTQYF. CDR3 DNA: TGTGCCAGCAGTGAAAGACTTGCGGAGAAGAATACGCAGTATTTT.